This TCR beta chain was obtained from a study of Ad26.COV2.S vaccination and SARS-CoV-2 variants. The assay was immunoSEQ multiplex PCR, and TCRdb's table has in-frame clones only and misses some. Of approximately 350,000 clones detected, around 86% appear once; the ten largest clones hold 3.4%. The treatment was: roughly 18 received Ad26.COV2.S at low or high dose, single or two shots; several received placebo; per-sample allocation not given. Specimens were obtained on day 63 following the first vaccine or placebo injection. An adult of 18-55 years in Boston served as donor. An Ad26 vector expressing Wuhan-strain SARS-CoV-2 spike served as the vaccine. Germline CDR1 reads MNHNY; CDR2 reads SVGAGI (reference sequence). The V gene end was trimmed by 0 bases and the J gene end by 6 bases; junction bases not matched to a gene: 3. This CDR3 region has 14 residues.

This TCR was recovered from a person between 18 and 65 years old who received the Ad26.COV2.S COVID-19 vaccine or a placebo. The chain couples TRBV6-6 to TRBJ1-2, with 8 nucleotides matching TRBD1. The sample was peripheral blood, taken in a trial of Ad26.COV2.S vaccine versus placebo. The CDR3 sequence is CASSYSGQGDGYTF. Here the CDR3 DNA reads TGTGCCAGCAGTTACTCTGGACAGGGAGATGGCTACACCTTC.